Listed below are T cell receptor beta chains from one sample, sequenced in a study of blood T cell repertoires in COVID-19. The repertoire was sequenced with immunoSEQ multiplex PCR; TCRdb's copy has only in-frame clones and lacks some. The sample holds about 380,000 clones, 85% seen once. Sequencing was performed on peripheral blood. These receptors all stem from a woman between 18 and 29 years old with acute or convalescent COVID-19. Each CDR3 is given with its conserved first and last residue. Each record gives: V gene, D gene, clone size, J gene, CDR3 protein, CDR3 DNA. A D gene is named only where the DNA matches it firmly. Where a row states a size, it is once, few, many or the class of an expanded clone; other rows omit it.

v_call: TRBV2
d_call: TRBD1
clone_size: .
j_call: TRBJ2-7
cdr3_aa: CASTPGTGGYEQYF
cdr3_nt: TGTGCCAGCACCCCCGGGACAGGGGGCTACGAGCAGTACTTC

v_call: TRBV19
d_call: .
clone_size: .
j_call: TRBJ1-1
cdr3_aa: CASIYDGEAFF
cdr3_nt: TGTGCCAGTATATACGACGGGGAAGCTTTCTTT

v_call: TRBV12-3/TRBV12-4
d_call: TRBD1
clone_size: .
j_call: TRBJ1-1
cdr3_aa: CASSKMDRDEAFF
cdr3_nt: TGTGCCAGCAGTAAGATGGACAGGGATGAAGCTTTCTTT

v_call: TRBV9
d_call: TRBD2
clone_size: .
j_call: TRBJ2-5
cdr3_aa: CASSPGLASYETQYF
cdr3_nt: TGTGCCAGCAGCCCGGGACTAGCGAGTTATGAGACCCAGTACTTC

v_call: TRBV6-5
d_call: TRBD1
clone_size: .
j_call: TRBJ1-1
cdr3_aa: CASSPRTGAGTEAFF
cdr3_nt: TGTGCCAGCAGTCCCCGAACAGGGGCTGGAACTGAAGCTTTCTTT

v_call: TRBV19
d_call: TRBD1
clone_size: many
j_call: TRBJ2-3
cdr3_aa: CASSDQQGADTQYF
cdr3_nt: TGTGCCAGTAGCGATCAACAGGGGGCAGATACGCAGTATTTT

v_call: TRBV29-1
d_call: TRBD1
clone_size: once
j_call: TRBJ1-1
cdr3_aa: CSIGQGPEAFF
cdr3_nt: TGCAGCATTGGACAGGGGCCTGAAGCTTTCTTT

v_call: TRBV10-2
d_call: TRBD1
clone_size: .
j_call: TRBJ1-2
cdr3_aa: CASTPGQGYGYTF
cdr3_nt: TGCGCCAGCACCCCGGGACAGGGGTATGGCTACACCTTC

v_call: TRBV18
d_call: .
clone_size: few
j_call: TRBJ2-7
cdr3_aa: CASSPFSGNPYEQYF
cdr3_nt: TGTGCCAGCTCACCATTTTCAGGGAATCCCTACGAGCAGTACTTC

v_call: TRBV28
d_call: .
clone_size: .
j_call: TRBJ2-5
cdr3_aa: CASSPRLVRHQETQYF
cdr3_nt: TGTGCCAGCAGTCCCAGACTAGTCCGCCACCAAGAGACCCAGTACTTC

v_call: TRBV24-1
d_call: TRBD2
clone_size: .
j_call: TRBJ2-3
cdr3_aa: CATSDFRGTSGRSSKFTDTQYF
cdr3_nt: TGTGCCACCAGTGATTTCCGAGGGACTAGCGGGAGGTCCTCGAAGTTCACAGATACGCAGTATTTT

v_call: TRBV18
d_call: TRBD1
clone_size: .
j_call: TRBJ1-4
cdr3_aa: CASSPNRGSGTNEKLFF
cdr3_nt: TGTGCCAGCTCACCGAACAGGGGGTCTGGGACTAATGAAAAACTGTTTTTT

v_call: TRBV15
d_call: .
clone_size: .
j_call: TRBJ2-5
cdr3_aa: CATSREWREHPQYF
cdr3_nt: TGTGCCACCAGCAGAGAGTGGAGGGAACATCCCCAGTACTTC

v_call: TRBV30
d_call: .
clone_size: .
j_call: TRBJ1-2
cdr3_aa: CAWWGGVQNGYTF
cdr3_nt: TGTGCCTGGTGGGGGGGCGTTCAGAATGGCTACACCTTC

v_call: TRBV12-3/TRBV12-4
d_call: .
clone_size: once
j_call: TRBJ1-2
cdr3_aa: CASSYTEGYGYTF
cdr3_nt: TGTGCCAGCAGTTACACGGAGGGGTATGGCTACACCTTC

v_call: TRBV9
d_call: TRBD2
clone_size: .
j_call: TRBJ2-2
cdr3_aa: CASSAPLAGGPTGELFF
cdr3_nt: TGTGCCAGCAGCGCCCCACTAGCGGGGGGCCCCACCGGGGAGCTGTTTTTT

v_call: TRBV3-1/TRBV3-2
d_call: .
clone_size: .
j_call: TRBJ2-7
cdr3_aa: CASSRSRDSLFYEQYF
cdr3_nt: TGTGCCAGCAGCCGATCCCGGGACTCGCTCTTCTACGAGCAGTACTTC

v_call: TRBV7-9
d_call: .
clone_size: .
j_call: TRBJ1-6
cdr3_aa: CASSPDTGNNSPLHF
cdr3_nt: TGTGCCAGCAGCCCCGACACAGGGAATAATTCACCCCTCCACTTT

v_call: TRBV5-1
d_call: .
clone_size: .
j_call: TRBJ2-1
cdr3_aa: CASSLGGTPSYNEQFF
cdr3_nt: TGCGCCAGCAGCTTGGGTGGGACACCTTCCTACAATGAGCAGTTCTTC

v_call: TRBV4-2
d_call: TRBD1
clone_size: .
j_call: TRBJ2-7
cdr3_aa: CASSQDGTGTYEQYF
cdr3_nt: TGTGCCAGCAGCCAAGACGGGACAGGTACCTACGAGCAGTACTTC

v_call: TRBV5-1
d_call: TRBD1
clone_size: few
j_call: TRBJ1-1
cdr3_aa: CASSSPGQGRTTEAFF
cdr3_nt: TGCGCCAGCAGCTCTCCGGGACAGGGGAGGACCACTGAAGCTTTCTTT

v_call: TRBV2
d_call: TRBD2
clone_size: .
j_call: TRBJ2-2
cdr3_aa: CASSEPGLAALTRAGELFF
cdr3_nt: TGTGCCAGCAGTGAACCCGGACTAGCGGCCCTAACCCGCGCCGGGGAGCTGTTTTTT

v_call: TRBV24-1
d_call: .
clone_size: .
j_call: TRBJ2-5
cdr3_aa: CATSDLENRETQYF
cdr3_nt: TGTGCCACCAGTGATTTGGAGAACCGGGAGACCCAGTACTTC

v_call: TRBV28
d_call: .
clone_size: .
j_call: TRBJ1-4
cdr3_aa: CASSRRRILNEKLFF
cdr3_nt: TGTGCCAGCAGCCGACGCAGGATACTTAATGAAAAACTGTTTTTT

v_call: TRBV28
d_call: TRBD2
clone_size: .
j_call: TRBJ2-1
cdr3_aa: CASISLAGATYNEQFF
cdr3_nt: TGTGCCAGCATTAGCCTAGCGGGAGCCACCTACAATGAGCAGTTCTTC

v_call: TRBV9
d_call: TRBD1
clone_size: .
j_call: TRBJ1-2
cdr3_aa: CASSVGPDRTGGLYGYTF
cdr3_nt: TGTGCCAGCAGCGTAGGTCCCGACCGGACAGGGGGCCTTTATGGCTACACCTTC

v_call: TRBV5-1
d_call: .
clone_size: .
j_call: TRBJ1-4
cdr3_aa: CASSLYRAGTGEKLFF
cdr3_nt: TGCGCCAGCAGCCTATACAGGGCAGGCACAGGGGAAAAACTGTTTTTT

v_call: TRBV19
d_call: TRBD2
clone_size: .
j_call: TRBJ2-3
cdr3_aa: CASSIEGGGPTDTQYF
cdr3_nt: TGTGCCAGTAGTATAGAGGGGGGAGGGCCCACAGATACGCAGTATTTT

v_call: TRBV19
d_call: .
clone_size: .
j_call: TRBJ2-5
cdr3_aa: CASSTTGIQETQYF
cdr3_nt: TGTGCCAGTAGTACAACAGGAATCCAAGAGACCCAGTACTTC

v_call: TRBV19
d_call: .
clone_size: .
j_call: TRBJ2-7
cdr3_aa: CASSITRSYEQYF
cdr3_nt: TGTGCCAGTAGTATCACCAGATCCTACGAGCAGTACTTC

v_call: TRBV29-1
d_call: TRBD2
clone_size: few
j_call: TRBJ2-1
cdr3_aa: CSVEEGLAGLYNEQFF
cdr3_nt: TGCAGCGTTGAAGAGGGACTAGCGGGGCTCTACAATGAGCAGTTCTTC

v_call: TRBV7-8
d_call: .
clone_size: few
j_call: TRBJ2-7
cdr3_aa: CASSFDTLYEQYF
cdr3_nt: TGTGCCAGCAGCTTCGACACGCTGTACGAGCAGTACTTC

v_call: TRBV6-5
d_call: TRBD1
clone_size: .
j_call: TRBJ2-7
cdr3_aa: CASYTGAYEQYF
cdr3_nt: TGTGCCAGTTACACAGGGGCCTACGAGCAGTACTTC

v_call: TRBV28
d_call: TRBD1
clone_size: .
j_call: TRBJ1-5
cdr3_aa: CASKQGAFFYSNQPQHF
cdr3_nt: TGTGCCAGTAAACAGGGGGCTTTCTTTTATAGCAATCAGCCCCAGCATTTT

v_call: TRBV5-6
d_call: .
clone_size: once
j_call: TRBJ2-7
cdr3_aa: CASSRDYEQYF
cdr3_nt: TGTGCCAGCAGCCGGGACTACGAGCAGTACTTC

v_call: TRBV6-5
d_call: .
clone_size: .
j_call: TRBJ1-1
cdr3_aa: CASSPAGSYTEAFF
cdr3_nt: TGTGCCAGCAGCCCAGCGGGCAGCTACACTGAAGCTTTCTTT

v_call: TRBV3-1/TRBV3-2
d_call: .
clone_size: few
j_call: TRBJ2-2
cdr3_aa: CASTIRGFGELFF
cdr3_nt: TGTGCCAGCACCATCCGGGGGTTCGGGGAGCTGTTTTTT

v_call: TRBV6-5
d_call: .
clone_size: .
j_call: TRBJ1-1
cdr3_aa: CASRRGAMNTEAFF
cdr3_nt: TGTGCCAGCAGGCGGGGGGCTATGAACACTGAAGCTTTCTTT

v_call: TRBV30
d_call: TRBD1
clone_size: few
j_call: TRBJ2-2
cdr3_aa: CARTGTGLNANTGELFF
cdr3_nt: TGTGCCCGAACCGGGACAGGGTTAAATGCGAACACCGGGGAGCTGTTTTTT

v_call: TRBV27
d_call: TRBD2
clone_size: .
j_call: TRBJ2-1
cdr3_aa: CASSLLSGVEQFF
cdr3_nt: TGTGCCAGCAGTTTATTGAGCGGGGTCGAGCAGTTCTTC

v_call: TRBV6-5
d_call: .
clone_size: .
j_call: TRBJ2-5
cdr3_aa: CASSYSKTGVETQYF
cdr3_nt: TGTGCCAGCAGTTACTCGAAGACGGGAGTGGAGACCCAGTACTTC

v_call: TRBV2
d_call: .
clone_size: .
j_call: TRBJ2-7
cdr3_aa: CASSEWTVTYEQYF
cdr3_nt: TGTGCCAGCAGTGAATGGACAGTTACCTACGAGCAGTACTTC

v_call: TRBV5-1
d_call: TRBD2
clone_size: .
j_call: TRBJ2-1
cdr3_aa: CASSPRGGFNEQFF
cdr3_nt: TGCGCCAGCAGCCCCCGGGGAGGGTTCAATGAGCAGTTCTTC

v_call: TRBV30
d_call: .
clone_size: .
j_call: TRBJ1-1
cdr3_aa: CAWGQGNTEAFF
cdr3_nt: TGTGCCTGGGGGCAGGGGAACACTGAAGCTTTCTTT

v_call: TRBV5-4
d_call: .
clone_size: .
j_call: TRBJ2-1
cdr3_aa: CASSRRTGNAYNEQFF
cdr3_nt: TGTGCCAGCAGCCGACGCACAGGGAATGCCTACAATGAGCAGTTCTTC

v_call: TRBV9
d_call: TRBD1
clone_size: .
j_call: TRBJ2-2
cdr3_aa: CASSVAVGGNYGELFF
cdr3_nt: TGTGCCAGCAGCGTAGCAGTAGGGGGCAATTATGGGGAGCTGTTTTTT

v_call: TRBV5-1
d_call: TRBD1
clone_size: .
j_call: TRBJ1-2
cdr3_aa: CASSPTGLWDGYTF
cdr3_nt: TGCGCCAGCAGCCCGACAGGGCTCTGGGATGGCTACACCTTC

v_call: TRBV27
d_call: .
clone_size: .
j_call: TRBJ2-7
cdr3_aa: CASSLVVGDSVHF
cdr3_nt: TGTGCCAGCAGTTTAGTCGTGGGGGACTCGGTACACTTC

v_call: TRBV7-8
d_call: .
clone_size: .
j_call: TRBJ2-1
cdr3_aa: CASSFERPYNEQFF
cdr3_nt: TGTGCCAGCAGCTTTGAGCGCCCCTACAATGAGCAGTTCTTC

v_call: TRBV12-5
d_call: TRBD1
clone_size: .
j_call: TRBJ2-2
cdr3_aa: CASGSGQGYTGELFF
cdr3_nt: TGTGCTAGTGGTTCCGGACAGGGTTACACCGGGGAGCTGTTTTTT

v_call: TRBV10-3
d_call: TRBD2
clone_size: .
j_call: TRBJ2-1
cdr3_aa: CAIRESTSEKRNEQFF
cdr3_nt: TGTGCCATCAGGGAATCGACTAGCGAGAAACGAAATGAGCAGTTCTTC

v_call: TRBV27
d_call: .
clone_size: once
j_call: TRBJ1-1
cdr3_aa: CASTIRAFF
cdr3_nt: TGTGCCAGCACCATACGGGCTTTCTTT